A single sample gave rise to the 25 T cell receptor beta chains below, sequenced in a study of regulatory T cells in long-lasting Graves disease (dated by TCRdb to about 2021). The time point label, read with the paper, signifies: newly diagnosed GD, antithyroid drugs for less than 3 months. For both TCR sequencing and RNA sequencing, RNA was extracted from PBMCs using TRIzol. Receptor amplification or capture employed multiplex PCR. The data were produced on an Illumina HiSeq 4000. TCR beta libraries were built with iRepertoire HTBI primers and Arm-PCR amplification of CDR3 regions. TCRdb cleaned the public reads at Q25 with fastp, built clones with MiXCR and kept in-frame beta chains. Each CDR3 protein appears once, grouped with its most common genes and DNA. The table for this sample lists hundreds of thousands of distinct CDR3 sequences; more than 15% of them were counted only once. The top ten hold around 25% of the sample.

The same sample was also used in a study of T cells in Graves' hyperthyroidism and ophthalmopathy.

The source was peripheral blood mononuclear cells (PBMCs), collected at new diagnosis, from a patient treated with antithyroid drugs. These TCRs come from a woman aged 35 to 59 with Graves disease. Donor details come from another sample of the same person, matched by shared clones.

J is TRBJ2-3 and V is TRBV6-1; a weak D match, TRBD2 (7 bases). The CDR3 covers 15 residues. Trimming left V 9 bases short and J 6 bases short, with 22 bases between. In germline, CDR1 is MNHNS, CDR2 SASEGT. The CDR3 bases are TGTGCCAGGGGGGTAAGGGGGGGCCAGGCGGATACGCAGTATTTT. Residues: CARGVRGGQADTQYF.

Ten or more counts support this clonotype. The V gene is TRBV28, the J gene TRBJ2-5; D possibly uses TRBD1 or TRBD2 (9 bases each). V gave up 6 bases and J gave up 3 bases, with 29 bases separating them. The CDR3 spans 19 residues. Germline V CDR1 and CDR2: MDHEN, SYDVKM. In DNA, the CDR3 is TGTGCCAGCAGGCGAGGACAGGGGAGATTAGCGGGGGAGAAAGAGACCCAGTACTTC. Translation: CASRRGQGRLAGEKETQYF.

This clonotype has ten or more counts. The chain carries TRBV3-1 and TRBJ2-5; TRBD1 matches at 11 bases. This CDR3 comprises 16 residues. J gave up 3 bases and V 5 bases, and 8 bases lay outside the gene matches. CDR1 LGHDT and CDR2 YNNKEL come from the germline V gene (reference sequence). This CDR3 is CASSSWTGGNKETQYF. In DNA form, the CDR3 reads TGTGCCAGCAGCTCCTGGACAGGGGGCAATAAAGAGACCCAGTACTTC.

The chain has TRBV6-1 and TRBJ1-5, with 7 bases aligning to TRBD1. This CDR3 has 18 residues. V trimming: 6 bases; J trimming: 1 base; junction bases outside the gene matches: 15. Germline CDR1 reads MNHNS; CDR2 reads SASEGT. This CDR3 is CASSPNYTGERSNQPQHF. The CDR3 nucleotides read TGTGCCAGCAGCCCGAACTACACAGGGGAACGGAGCAATCAGCCCCAGCATTTT.

This clonotype was observed at least ten times. CDR3 loop: CASSIRKELSYGYTF. The CDR3 DNA sequence: TGTGCCAGTAGTATACGAAAGGAATTGAGCTATGGCTACACCTTC. The chain joins TRBV19 to TRBJ1-2; D is unresolved. The ends were cut back, 2 bases at V and 4 bases at J, with 14 bases in the middle. The CDR3 covers 15 residues. The germline CDR1 and CDR2 sequences are LNHDA and SQIVND (reference sequence).

This clonotype came up many times. The chain recombines TRBV20-1 with TRBJ2-7, with 9 bases matching TRBD2. Germline V gene sequence: CDR1 DFQATT, CDR2 SNEGSKA (reference sequence). CDR3 size: 15 residues. V gave up 0 bases and J gave up 4 bases; unmatched junction bases: 7. The CDR3 protein is CSARDSGGPVYEQYF. CDR3 DNA sequence: TGCAGTGCTAGAGATAGCGGGGGACCCGTTTACGAGCAGTACTTC.

The CDR3 sequence: CASRPGTSYSGELFF. The CDR3, as DNA: TGTGCCAGCAGGCCTGGGACTAGTTATTCCGGGGAGCTGTTTTTT. V usage is TRBV28 and J usage is TRBJ2-2; 8 nucleotides align to TRBD2. J gave up 6 bases and V 6 bases, and 9 bases lay outside the gene matches. Germline V gene lookup returns CDR1 MDHEN and CDR2 SYDVKM. This CDR3 spans 15 amino acids.

At least ten counts were recorded for this clonotype. The rearrangement joins TRBV3-1 to TRBJ1-1; D is undetermined. Germline values: CDR1 LGHDT, CDR2 YNNKEL (reference sequence). There are 12 residues in the CDR3. The V end lost 6 bases, the J end lost 4 bases, and 9 bases lay between the germline ends. CDR3 nucleotide sequence: TGTGCCAGCAGAGGTCCTGGCACTGAAGCTTTCTTT. It is translated as CASRGPGTEAFF.

This clonotype was counted only a few times. This chain joins TRBV2 and TRBJ1-2, with D uncertain. CDR3 size: 13 residues. Germline loops: CDR1 SNHLY, CDR2 FYNNEI. V gave up 5 bases and J gave up 1 base, with 8 bases separating them. The CDR3 coding sequence is TGTGCCAGCAGTCACGGGGTTAACTATGGCTACACCTTC. Encoded protein: CASSHGVNYGYTF.

The V call is TRBV19, the J call TRBJ2-1, with D tentatively TRBD1 (5 bases). Germline V CDR1 and CDR2: LNHDA, SQIVND (reference sequence). Deletions cut 7 bases from V and 3 bases from J, with 34 bases between. This CDR3 spans 21 amino acids. The CDR3 region is CASKVTALFQIQGNRYNEQFF. The CDR3 DNA sequence: TGTGCCAGTAAGGTGACAGCATTATTTCAGATACAAGGTAATCGCTACAATGAGCAGTTCTTC.

The gene calls are TRBV9 and TRBJ2-2, with 12 bases fitting TRBD1. Germline lookup yields CDR1 SGDLS and CDR2 YYNGEE. There are 16 residues in the CDR3. V lost 2 bases to trimming and J lost 6 bases; unmatched junction nucleotides: 5. Here the CDR3 DNA reads TGTGCCAGCAGCGTGCCGGGACAGGGGGCTGCCGGGGAGCTGTTTTTT. Translating it yields CASSVPGQGAAGELFF.

This clonotype was observed at least ten times. The chain employs TRBV28 and TRBJ1-2; D perhaps matches TRBD1 (5 bases). Germline CDR1 MDHEN, CDR2 SYDVKM. With 6 bases removed from V and 0 bases from J, the gap between germline ends came to 11 bases. This CDR3 has 14 residues. The CDR3: CASRRDGPNYGYTF. DNA of the CDR3: TGTGCCAGCAGACGGGACGGCCCTAACTATGGCTACACCTTC.

This clonotype has ten or more counts. V is TRBV6-2 or TRBV6-3 and J is TRBJ2-7; TRBD2 agrees at 8 bases. Unmatched junction bases numbered 8, after V lost 7 bases and J lost 0 bases. Germline V lookup: CDR1 MNHEY, CDR2 SVGEGT. This CDR3 is built from 15 residues. The CDR3 region is CASTGGAPSSYEQYF. CDR3 DNA: TGTGCCAGCACCGGGGGGGCACCTAGCTCCTACGAGCAGTACTTC.

A word on this clonotype: This is likely an artifact of a read error, given a far larger clone one base away. The rearrangement uses TRBV28 and TRBJ2-3; no reliable D call. V dropped 6 bases and J dropped 8 bases, with 15 bases sitting between them. There are 13 residues in the CDR3. CDR1 and CDR2 (germline): MDHEN, SYDVKM. The CDR3 DNA reads TGTGCCAGCAGCCAAGTCGAGCAAGGTACGCAGTATTTT. Translated: CASSQVEQGTQYF.

The chain has TRBV11-2 and TRBJ2-7; TRBD1 matches 10 bases. Per germline, CDR1 SGHAT and CDR2 FQNNGV. V dropped 2 bases and J dropped 7; count of bases not matched to a gene: 8. The length of the CDR3 is 15 residues. The CDR3 sequence: CASSLPSGTGAEQYF. Here the CDR3 DNA reads TGTGCCAGCAGCTTACCATCCGGGACAGGGGCAGAGCAGTACTTC.

The chain uses TRBV7-2 and TRBJ2-5; D might be TRBD2 (7 bases). The CDR3 has 14 residues. CDR1 is SGHTA, CDR2 FQGNSA, per germline. Trimming cost V 2 bases and J 3 bases, with 10 bases left between them. For the CDR3, the DNA is TGTGCCAGCAGCTTATGGGGGGGCAAAGAGACCCAGTACTTC. Amino acid sequence: CASSLWGGKETQYF.

This clonotype showed up just a few times. V is TRBV15 and J is TRBJ1-6; D remains ambiguous. The V end was cut by 5 bases, the J end by 0 bases, with 11 bases between. Germline loops: CDR1 LNHNV, CDR2 YYDKDF (reference sequence). CDR3 size: 16 residues. The CDR3 sequence is CATSLGPSSYNSPLHF. DNA for the CDR3: TGTGCCACCAGCCTCGGGCCCAGCTCCTATAATTCACCCCTCCACTTT.

This clonotype has just a few counts. J is TRBJ2-5 and V is TRBV19; a weak D match, TRBD1 (6 bases). This CDR3 has 13 amino acids. Per germline, CDR1 LNHDA and CDR2 SQIVND (reference sequence). With 3 bases removed from V and 4 bases from J, the gap between germline ends came to 9 bases. CDR3 bases: TGTGCCAGTAGTATCGGCAGGGGAGAGACCCAGTACTTC. Its protein is CASSIGRGETQYF.

J is TRBJ2-3 and V is TRBV5-1; the match to TRBD2 covers 13 bases. V trimming: 4 bases; J trimming: 6 bases; junction bases outside the gene matches: 17. The CDR3 is made up of 19 amino acids. The germline V gene encodes CDR1 SGHRS and CDR2 YFSETQ. The CDR3 region has the DNA TGCGCCAGCAGCCAGGGACTAGCGGGGAATTGGGAGTTTGTGGATACGCAGTATTTT. This encodes CASSQGLAGNWEFVDTQYF.

This chain connects TRBV6-2 or TRBV6-3 to TRBJ1-1; a weak D match, TRBD1 (5 bases). Germline V gene data show CDR1 as MNHEY and CDR2 as SVGEGT. This CDR3 contains 14 residues. V gave up 6 bases and J gave up 4 bases, with 15 bases separating them. The CDR3 DNA reads TGTGCCAGCAGAGAAAGAGGGGCGGCCACTGAAGCTTTCTTT. This translates into CASRERGAATEAFF.

In this sample, this clonotype turned up many times. The V and J genes are TRBV10-3 and TRBJ2-3, with 11 bases aligning to TRBD1. From germline, CDR1 is ENHRY and CDR2 SYGVKD. The V and J ends lost 0 bases and 7 bases, in that order; junction bases with no gene match: 9. The CDR3 consists of 17 residues. CDR3 residues: CAISESRGQGALYTQYF. The CDR3 DNA reads TGTGCCATCAGTGAGTCGCGAGGACAGGGGGCTCTGTATACGCAGTATTTT.

There are a few counts of this clonotype. No conserved phenylalanine or tryptophan ends this CDR3, so it is likely a read error. The limits of the CDR3 on the DNA are not certain, so only TCRdb's listed CDR3 is given. The gene calls are TRBV3-1 and TRBJ1-1. The CDR3 has 9 residues if both end residues are counted. Germline loops: CDR1 LGHDT, CDR2 YNNKEL (reference sequence). This CDR3 reads CASSQALLR.

The chain employs TRBV20-1 and TRBJ1-4; the D gene is possibly TRBD1 (5 bases). Between the trimmed V and J ends, which lost 0 bases and 2 bases, there was a span of 19 bases. The CDR3 sequence is 18 residues long. Per the germline V gene, CDR1 is DFQATT and CDR2 is SNEGSKA (reference sequence). Here the CDR3 reads CSARDERGAGSTNEKLFF. The CDR3 nucleotides read TGCAGTGCTAGAGACGAACGAGGGGCAGGGTCGACTAATGAAAAACTGTTTTTT.

The CDR3 spells CSVILTGPGNTIYF. The DNA of the CDR3 is TGCAGCGTTATTTTGACAGGACCTGGAAACACCATATATTTT. This sequence joins TRBV29-1 and TRBJ1-3, with D perhaps matching TRBD1 (6 bases). There are 14 residues in the CDR3. Germline V gives CDR1 SQVTM, CDR2 ANQGSEA. Trimming cost V 5 bases and J 2 bases, with 13 bases left between them.

As regards this clonotype: A single base separates this from a much larger clone, so it may be a read error. The rearrangement uses TRBV11-2 and TRBJ2-1; 14 nucleotides match TRBD2. From germline, CDR1 is SGHAT and CDR2 FQNNGV. This CDR3 is 19 amino acids long. Written as DNA, the CDR3 is TGTGCCAGCAACTTAGCCCCGGGACTAGCGGGGGTCTCCTACAATGAGCAGTTCTTC. As protein: CASNLAPGLAGVSYNEQFF.